This paragraph covers one T cell receptor (beta chain) sequence. The antigen is unknown. This entry is derived from a study of cytomegalovirus exposure and HLA in healthy donors. Study overall: The roughly 670 first-cohort repertoires and the 95 to 150 validation repertoires shared the same platform, a later analysis reported.

Overall study findings and caveats: Generally TCR sequences proved uncommon, though certain public TCRs appeared in numerous donors.

The protocol was immunoSEQ multiplex PCR, while the TCRdb copy is restricted to in-frame clones and leaves out a portion. Of under 250,000 clones listed, over 75% are singletons. Sequencing used PBMCs. The source of this sequence is a young woman in good health and CMV-seropositive.

The CDR3: CASSLGVAVNPYNEQFF. CDR3 nucleotide sequence: TGTGCCAGCAGCTTAGGTGTAGCGGTTAACCCTTACAATGAGCAGTTCTTC. J is TRBJ2-1 and V is TRBV7-6; maybe TRBD2 (6 bases). The V gene's germline CDR1 is SGHVS and CDR2 FNYEAQ. The CDR3 runs 17 residues. Trimming cost V 1 base and J 4 bases, with 17 bases left between them.